This TCR beta chain was documented in a study of T cells in Graves' hyperthyroidism and ophthalmopathy. The CDR3 is 13 residues long. Germline CDR1 reads LGHDT; CDR2 reads YNNKEL (reference sequence). Trimming took off 4 bases at V and 7 bases at J, with 13 bases between the two ends. This clonotype was counted many times. Using RNA transcripts as the source, TCR beta CDR3 regions were amplified. TCR CDR3 underwent first-round RT-PCR with the HTBI primer set. TCRdb recomputed calls from the multiplex PCR reads with MiXCR, one row per CDR3 protein. The repertoire holds hundreds of thousands of distinct CDR3 sequences, with 14% as singletons.

The gene calls are TRBV3-1 and TRBJ1-1; D is perhaps TRBD1 (6 bases). The sequence was obtained from a woman aged 18 to 35 with Graves' hyperthyroidism. What was sequenced was blood. CDR3 coding DNA: TGTGCCAGCAGCCTCCTAGGAGGGGGTGAAGCTTTCTTT. Protein: CASSLLGGGEAFF. Full variable domain (outside the CDR3, taken from reference TRBV3-1 and TRBJ1-1): DTAVSQTPKYLVTQMGNDKSIKCEQNLGHDTMYWYKQDSKKFLKIMFSYNNKELIINETVPNRFSPKSPDKAHLNLHINSLELGDSAVYFCASSLLGGGEAFFGQGTRLTVV.